This TCR beta chain was sequenced for a study of blood T cells in healthy people across ages. Alongside a J-beta primer mix, a sample-barcoded 5' primer served in a second PCR lasting about 6 to 11 cycles. Through a template-switch adaptor with 12 random nucleotides, each cDNA molecule received a tag. Each CDR3 protein is one row after TCRdb ran MiXCR on the 5' RACE reads. The profile shows 700,000 or so distinct CDR3 sequences, roughly two fifths of them singletons. Donation came from healthy Caucasian individuals in Russia who were aged roughly 6 to 95. Every sample yielded at least 6 million isolated PBMCs. Per germline, CDR1 DFQATT and CDR2 SNEGSKA (reference sequence). With 0 bases clipped from V and 10 bases from J, the junction kept 13 bases outside the gene matches. The CDR3 consists of 15 residues.

The rearrangement links TRBV20-1 to TRBJ1-1; 8 positions agree with TRBD1. This receptor was obtained from a man older than 75 in good health. Sequencing was performed on blood. DNA of the CDR3: TGCAGTGCTAGAGATCGGGCAGGGGGCATGCGGAGAGCTTTCTTT. Protein product: CSARDRAGGMRRAFF.